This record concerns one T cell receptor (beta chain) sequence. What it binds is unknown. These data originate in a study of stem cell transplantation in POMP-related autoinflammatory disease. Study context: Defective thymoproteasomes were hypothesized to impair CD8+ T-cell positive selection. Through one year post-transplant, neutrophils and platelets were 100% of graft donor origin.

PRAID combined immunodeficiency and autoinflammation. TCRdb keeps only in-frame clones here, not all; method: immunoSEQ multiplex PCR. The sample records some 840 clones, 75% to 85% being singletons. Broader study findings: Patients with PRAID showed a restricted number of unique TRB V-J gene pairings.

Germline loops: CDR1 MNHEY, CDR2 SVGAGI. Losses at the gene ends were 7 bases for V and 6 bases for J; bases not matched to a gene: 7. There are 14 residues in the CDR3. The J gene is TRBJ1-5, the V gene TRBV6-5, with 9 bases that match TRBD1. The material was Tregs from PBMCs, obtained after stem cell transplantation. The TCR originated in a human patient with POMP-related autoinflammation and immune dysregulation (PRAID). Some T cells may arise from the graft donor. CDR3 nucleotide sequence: TGTGCCAGCATTTTACAGGGGGCGGCTCAGCCCCAGCATTTT. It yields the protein CASILQGAAQPQHF.